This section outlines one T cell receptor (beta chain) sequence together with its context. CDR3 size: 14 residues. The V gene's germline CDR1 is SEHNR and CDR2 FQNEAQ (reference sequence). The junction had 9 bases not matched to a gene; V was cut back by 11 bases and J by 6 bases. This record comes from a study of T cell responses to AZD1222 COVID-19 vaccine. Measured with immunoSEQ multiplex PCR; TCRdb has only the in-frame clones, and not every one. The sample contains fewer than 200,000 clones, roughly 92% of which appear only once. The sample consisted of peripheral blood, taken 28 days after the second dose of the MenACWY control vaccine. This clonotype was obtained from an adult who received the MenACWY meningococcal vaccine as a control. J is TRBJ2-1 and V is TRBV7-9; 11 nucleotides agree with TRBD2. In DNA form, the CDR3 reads TGTGCCCACGATAATAGCGGGAGGGCCAATGAGCAGTTCTTC. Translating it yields CAHDNSGRANEQFF.